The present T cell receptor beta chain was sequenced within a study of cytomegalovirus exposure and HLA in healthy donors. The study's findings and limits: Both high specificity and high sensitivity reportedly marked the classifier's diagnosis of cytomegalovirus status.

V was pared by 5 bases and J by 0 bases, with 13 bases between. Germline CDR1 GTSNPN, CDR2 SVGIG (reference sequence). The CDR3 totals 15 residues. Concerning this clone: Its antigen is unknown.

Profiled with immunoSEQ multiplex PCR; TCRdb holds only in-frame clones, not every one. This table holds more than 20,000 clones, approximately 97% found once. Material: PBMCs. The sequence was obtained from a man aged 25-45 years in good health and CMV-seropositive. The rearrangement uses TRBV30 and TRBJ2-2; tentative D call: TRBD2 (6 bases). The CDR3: CAWRRGNANTGELFF. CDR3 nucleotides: TGTGCCTGGCGCCGGGGGAATGCGAACACCGGGGAGCTGTTTTTT.